This note documents a single T cell receptor (beta chain) sequence. The sample comes from a study of blood T cell repertoires in COVID-19. On the study more broadly: Donors in the United States, Italy and Spain gave samples during acute or convalescent COVID-19. From T cells, B-cell-depleted T cells, or PBMCs came the material, which was cDNA or gDNA.

CDR1 and CDR2 from the germline V gene are LNHDA and SQIVND (reference sequence). Trimming took 5 bases from V and 6 from J; bases not matched to a gene: 6. The CDR3 spans 13 residues. Generated by immunoSEQ multiplex PCR, the TCRdb table keeps only in-frame clones and is missing some. The table lists about 190,000 clones, about 81% of them singletons. The chain uses TRBV19 and TRBJ1-2; 7 positions agree with TRBD1. The sequence came from a woman of 80 years or more with COVID-19, enrolled during active disease. The sequencing sample was made of peripheral blood. The DNA of the CDR3 is TGTGCCAGTAGTCGCCGGGACAGAAATGGCTACACCTTC. Translated: CASSRRDRNGYTF.